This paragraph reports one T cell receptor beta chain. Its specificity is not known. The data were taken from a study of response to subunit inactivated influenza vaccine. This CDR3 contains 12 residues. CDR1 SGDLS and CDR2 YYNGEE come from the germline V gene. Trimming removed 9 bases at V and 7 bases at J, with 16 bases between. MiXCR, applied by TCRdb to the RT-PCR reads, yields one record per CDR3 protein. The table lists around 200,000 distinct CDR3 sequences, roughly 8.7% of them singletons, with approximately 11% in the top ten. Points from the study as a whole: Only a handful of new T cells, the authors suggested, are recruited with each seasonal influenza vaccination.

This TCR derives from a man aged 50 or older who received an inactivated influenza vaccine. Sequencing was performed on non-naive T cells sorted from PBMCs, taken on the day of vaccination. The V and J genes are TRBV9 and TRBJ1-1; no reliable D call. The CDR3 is CATLWLGGEAFF. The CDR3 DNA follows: TGTGCCACTCTTTGGCTGGGCGGTGAAGCTTTCTTT.